Below, 29 T cell receptor beta chains from the same sample are listed, as sequenced in a study of blood T cell repertoires in COVID-19. Repertoires were generated with immunoSEQ multiplex PCR, while TCRdb's copy carries only in-frame clones and drops some. This sample has more than 300,000 clones, with about nine tenths found just once. Sequencing was carried out using PBMCs or T cells enriched from blood (not recorded which). Receptors originate from a woman between 18 and 29 years old who had recovered from COVID-19.

The rearrangement uses TRBV7-9 and TRBJ2-1, with D tentatively TRBD2 (5 bases). Germline assignment: CDR1 SEHNR and CDR2 FQNEAQ (reference sequence). The CDR3 has 18 residues. Trimming cost V 1 base and J 0 bases, with 16 bases left between them. As DNA, the CDR3 is TGTGCCAGCAGCTTAGGGGCGTTGCGGGCCAGCTCCTACAATGAGCAGTTCTTC. It is translated as CASSLGALRASSYNEQFF.

The V and J genes are TRBV28 and TRBJ1-1; 8 bases align to TRBD1. The junction had 9 bases not matched to a gene; V was cut back by 6 bases and J by 0 bases. This CDR3 is built from 16 residues. Germline V gene data show CDR1 as MDHEN and CDR2 as SYDVKM. The CDR3 DNA is TGTGCCAGCAGCACAAGATACAGGGGGTTGAACACTGAAGCTTTCTTT. It encodes CASSTRYRGLNTEAFF.

This clone was detected only a few times. This chain connects TRBV28 to TRBJ2-2; D gene ambiguous. Per the germline V gene, CDR1 is MDHEN and CDR2 is SYDVKM. The CDR3 totals 14 residues. V was cut by 6 bases and J by 0 bases, with 8 bases left in between. The CDR3 DNA reads as TGTGCCAGCAGCCTTGTTACGAACACCGGGGAGCTGTTTTTT. Translating gives CASSLVTNTGELFF.

The CDR3 sequence is CASSIWLETNTGELFF. For the CDR3, the DNA is TGTGCCAGTAGTATTTGGCTAGAGACGAACACCGGGGAGCTGTTTTTT. The gene calls are TRBV19 and TRBJ2-2; no firm D call. This CDR3 has 16 amino acids. V was cut by 3 bases and J by 0 bases, with 11 bases left in between. Germline V gene lookup returns CDR1 LNHDA and CDR2 SQIVND (reference sequence). The variable domain in full, completed from reference TRBV19 and TRBJ2-2, reads DGGITQSPKYLFRKEGQNVTLSCEQNLNHDAMYWYRQDPGQGLRLIYYSQIVNDFQKGDIAEGYSVSREKKESFPLTVTSAQKNPTAFYLCASSIWLETNTGELFFGEGSRLTVL.

The V call is TRBV7-9, the J call TRBJ2-5; 7 positions match TRBD2. This CDR3 spans 15 amino acids. Looked up from germline, CDR1 is SEHNR and CDR2 is FQNEAQ (reference sequence). V lost 5 bases to trimming and J lost 5 bases; unmatched junction nucleotides: 11. CDR3 DNA: TGTGCCAGCAGCGCGGGACTACGTGGGGGGGAGACCCAGTACTTC. This sequence encodes CASSAGLRGGETQYF.

The chain carries TRBV15 and TRBJ2-1, with D possibly being TRBD1 (5 bases). This CDR3 comprises 12 residues. Germline CDR1 reads LNHNV; CDR2 reads YYDKDF (reference sequence). V lost 6 bases and J 8 bases, leaving 11 bases between the germline ends. The CDR3 sequence: CATRALGDEQFF. In nucleotides, the CDR3 is TGTGCCACCAGGGCTCTAGGGGATGAGCAGTTCTTC.

The chain joins TRBV11-2 to TRBJ2-7, with D tentatively TRBD2 (7 bases). CDR3 length: 14 amino acids. The V end lost 3 bases, the J end lost 4 bases, and 13 bases lay between the germline ends. Germline CDR1 SGHAT, CDR2 FQNNGV. The CDR3 DNA reads TGTGCCAGCAGCTTTAGGGGGGGCGTGTACGAGCAGTACTTC. Its protein is CASSFRGGVYEQYF. The entire variable domain, with the rest obtained from reference TRBV11-2 and TRBJ2-7, is as follows: EAGVAQSPRYKIIEKRQSVAFWCNPISGHATLYWYQQILGQGPKLLIQFQNNGVVDDSQLPKDRFSAERLKGVDSTLKIQPAKLEDSAVYLCASSFRGGVYEQYFGPGTRLTVT.

The J gene is TRBJ1-2, the V gene TRBV5-1; TRBD1 agrees at 8 bases. V lost 6 bases and J lost 8; bases outside the gene matches: 6. This CDR3 is built from 12 residues. Germline CDR1 reads SGHRS; CDR2 reads YFSETQ. The CDR3 is CASNETGVGYTF. The CDR3 coding sequence is TGCGCCAGCAACGAGACAGGGGTAGGCTACACCTTC.

The genes are TRBV27 and TRBJ2-7; 10 bases line up with TRBD1. The CDR3 totals 16 residues. The V segment lost 5 bases and the J segment 2 bases; nucleotides outside the gene matches: 9. CDR1 MNHEY and CDR2 SMNVEV come from the germline V gene (reference sequence). CDR3 coding DNA: TGTGCCAGCAGTCCCTTCGGACAGGGGGGCACCTACGAGCAGTACTTC. This codes for CASSPFGQGGTYEQYF.

V and J are TRBV10-3 and TRBJ1-5; 7 nucleotides match TRBD1. CDR1 ENHRY and CDR2 SYGVKD come from the germline V gene. V lost 4 bases and J lost 2; bases outside the gene matches: 8. The CDR3 covers 16 residues. The CDR3 reads CAISATGKLGNQPQHF. The CDR3, as DNA: TGTGCCATCAGTGCGACAGGGAAGTTGGGCAATCAGCCCCAGCATTTT.

This chain connects TRBV29-1 to TRBJ2-3, with D unresolved. The CDR3 has 11 residues. V was cut by 4 bases and J by 5 bases, with 7 bases left in between. The germline V gene encodes CDR1 SQVTM and CDR2 ANQGSEA. CDR3 in amino acids: CSVATEDTQYF. CDR3 sequence (DNA): TGCAGCGTTGCAACAGAAGATACGCAGTATTTT.

This chain uses TRBV5-1 with TRBJ1-5; D gene uncertain. The germline V and J ends were trimmed by 0 bases and 7 bases, with 8 bases remaining between them. Germline V CDR1 and CDR2: SGHRS, YFSETQ. The CDR3 sequence is 13 residues long. The CDR3 reads CASSLGAGQPQHF. CDR3 bases: TGCGCCAGCAGCTTGGGAGCAGGCCAGCCCCAGCATTTT.

This clone turned up a few times. The rearrangement links TRBV5-1 to TRBJ1-1, with unresolved D. Germline lookup yields CDR1 SGHRS and CDR2 YFSETQ. The V and J ends lost 0 bases and 2 bases respectively, with 5 bases between them. This CDR3 spans 13 amino acids. The CDR3 loop is CASSLEPNTEAFF. CDR3 DNA sequence: TGCGCCAGCAGCTTGGAGCCCAACACTGAAGCTTTCTTT.

The chain uses TRBV30 and TRBJ1-2, with a possible D match to TRBD1 (5 bases). The CDR3 runs to 13 residues. V dropped 0 bases and J dropped 8 bases, with 13 bases sitting between them. Germline CDR1 is GTSNPN and CDR2 is SVGIG (reference sequence). The chain's CDR3 is CAWSVLTGEGYTF. DNA of the CDR3: TGTGCCTGGAGTGTGCTCACGGGGGAGGGCTACACCTTC.

The chain recombines TRBV5-1 with TRBJ1-1, with D unclear. CDR3 size: 15 residues. Trimming removed 7 bases at V and 1 base at J, with 17 bases between. Germline lookup yields CDR1 SGHRS and CDR2 YFSETQ. CDR3 DNA: TGCGCCAGCTTCCGGGCCCCAGGAGGGAACACTGAAGCTTTCTTT. This codes for CASFRAPGGNTEAFF.

The rearrangement links TRBV24-1 to TRBJ2-3, with a tentative D call TRBD1 (6 bases). V was cut by 7 bases and J by 0 bases, with 34 bases left in between. The CDR3 runs to 22 residues. CDR1 is KGHDR and CDR2 is SFDVKD in the germline V gene. DNA for the CDR3: TGTGCCACCAGCCTACTACCCCGCCCAGGGACAACCCAGGAACTAAGCACAGATACGCAGTATTTT. This codes for CATSLLPRPGTTQELSTDTQYF.

The chain has TRBV5-1 and TRBJ1-1; D is perhaps TRBD1 (6 bases). Germline V lookup: CDR1 SGHRS, CDR2 YFSETQ. Trimming removed 0 bases at V and 11 bases at J, with 17 bases between. The CDR3 has 14 residues. The CDR3 bases are TGCGCCAGCAGCTTGGAGCCTCGGACAGCGGGGGCTTTCTTT. Translated: CASSLEPRTAGAFF.

V is TRBV7-2 and J is TRBJ1-1; no firm D call. The CDR3 contains 16 residues. Germline V lookup: CDR1 SGHTA, CDR2 FQGNSA. Trimming cost V 3 bases and J 1 base, with 15 bases left between them. CDR3 nucleotides: TGTGCCAGCAGCTTCTTTCTGGTCGAGGGGAACACTGAAGCTTTCTTT. Translated: CASSFFLVEGNTEAFF.

The V call is TRBV28, the J call TRBJ1-1; D gene ambiguous. The germline V gene encodes CDR1 MDHEN and CDR2 SYDVKM. There are 13 residues in the CDR3. Trimming took 2 bases from V and 5 from J, leaving 9 bases between them. This CDR3 is CASSLEGITEAFF. The CDR3 DNA reads TGTGCCAGCAGTTTAGAGGGCATTACTGAAGCTTTCTTT.

The chain has TRBV4-1 and TRBJ2-7, with D tentatively TRBD1 (6 bases). The CDR3 has 15 amino acids. Trimming removed 4 bases at V and 2 bases at J, with 15 bases between. Germline CDR1 is MGHRA and CDR2 is YSYEKL. CDR3 sequence: CASSLQTGGAYEQYF. For the CDR3, the DNA is TGCGCCAGCAGCCTTCAGACAGGTGGGGCCTACGAGCAGTACTTC.

The chain recombines TRBV9 with TRBJ2-3; D is possibly TRBD1 (5 bases). Germline CDR1 SGDLS, CDR2 YYNGEE. V was cut by 3 bases and J by 4 bases, with 12 bases left in between. The CDR3 sequence is 14 residues long. The CDR3 protein is CASSATPGPDTQYF. The CDR3 DNA reads as TGTGCCAGCAGCGCCACCCCAGGGCCAGATACGCAGTATTTT.

This clone was picked up a small number of times. The rearrangement uses TRBV2 and TRBJ1-2, with 9 bases identical to TRBD1. From germline, CDR1 is SNHLY and CDR2 FYNNEI. V was clipped by 5 bases and J by 7 bases; unmatched bases: 5. The CDR3 covers 13 residues. CDR3 loop: CASSRGQGLGYTF. CDR3 nucleotide sequence: TGTGCCAGCAGTAGGGGACAGGGCCTTGGCTACACCTTC.

This clone was recorded only once. The genes are TRBV27 and TRBJ1-6; D is perhaps TRBD1 (5 bases). The CDR3 runs to 15 residues. CDR1 and CDR2 from the germline V gene are MNHEY and SMNVEV (reference sequence). V lost 2 bases, J lost 10 bases, and 15 bases lay in between. The CDR3 sequence: CASSLGRTGGSPLHF. As DNA, the CDR3 is TGTGCCAGCAGTTTAGGTCGCACAGGTGGATCACCCCTCCACTTT.

J is TRBJ1-5 and V is TRBV7-8, with 8 bases fitting TRBD1. Losses at the gene ends were 5 bases for V and 5 bases for J; bases not matched to a gene: 14. The CDR3 has 17 amino acids. CDR1 and CDR2 from the germline V gene are SGHVS and FQNEAQ. The DNA of the CDR3 is TGTGCCAGCAGCCCGCGATCGGGACAGGTGTCCTATCAGCCCCAGCATTTT. Translating it yields CASSPRSGQVSYQPQHF.

Only one count was recorded for this clone. The chain employs TRBV19 and TRBJ1-2; 7 nucleotides match TRBD1. CDR1 and CDR2 (germline): LNHDA, SQIVND (reference sequence). J lost 5 bases, V lost 1 base, and 1 base had no gene match. CDR3 length: 13 amino acids. CDR3 bases: TGTGCCAGTAGTATAGTACAGGGGTATGGCTACACCTTC. It translates to CASSIVQGYGYTF.

This clone was detected only once. This chain uses TRBV18 with TRBJ1-1, with D maybe TRBD1 (6 bases). The CDR3 has 14 residues. With 3 bases removed from V and 8 bases from J, the gap between germline ends came to 16 bases. Germline loops: CDR1 KGHSH, CDR2 LQKENI. The CDR3 spells CASSPQTGLEEAFF. In DNA form, the CDR3 reads TGTGCCAGCTCACCTCAGACAGGTTTGGAGGAAGCTTTCTTT. Full variable domain (remainder filled in from reference TRBV18 and TRBJ1-1): NAGVMQNPRHLVRRRGQEARLRCSPMKGHSHVYWYRQLPEEGLKFMVYLQKENIIDESGMPKERFSAEFPKEGPSILRIQQVVRGDSAAYFCASSPQTGLEEAFFGQGTRLTVV.

This rearrangement joins TRBV18 to TRBJ2-3, with D perhaps matching TRBD2 (6 bases). From germline, CDR1 is KGHSH and CDR2 LQKENI. Trimming stripped 6 bases from V and 4 bases from J, with 11 bases between. CDR3 length: 13 residues. The CDR3 DNA is TGTGCCAGCTCGCCGACGGGGGCAGATACGCAGTATTTT. Translation gives CASSPTGADTQYF.

In its sample, this clone was seen many times. An end of the junction differs from the germline gene, which may be a read error. This chain joins TRBV6-4 and TRBJ2-1; 13 bases map to TRBD2. The germline V gene has CDR1 MRHNA and CDR2 SNTAGT. The CDR3 covers 15 residues. This CDR3 is CASSEGTSGNKEQFF. The CDR3 DNA is TGTGCCAGCAGTGAAGGGACTAGCGGGAACAAGGAGCAGTTCTTC.

The gene calls are TRBV28 and TRBJ2-2, with D perhaps TRBD1 (5 bases). Germline V gene data show CDR1 as MDHEN and CDR2 as SYDVKM. V was cut by 8 bases and J by 6 bases, with 13 bases left in between. This CDR3 contains 13 residues. The CDR3 reads CASDSQGAGELFF. The CDR3 DNA sequence: TGTGCCAGCGATTCTCAGGGTGCCGGGGAGCTGTTTTTT.